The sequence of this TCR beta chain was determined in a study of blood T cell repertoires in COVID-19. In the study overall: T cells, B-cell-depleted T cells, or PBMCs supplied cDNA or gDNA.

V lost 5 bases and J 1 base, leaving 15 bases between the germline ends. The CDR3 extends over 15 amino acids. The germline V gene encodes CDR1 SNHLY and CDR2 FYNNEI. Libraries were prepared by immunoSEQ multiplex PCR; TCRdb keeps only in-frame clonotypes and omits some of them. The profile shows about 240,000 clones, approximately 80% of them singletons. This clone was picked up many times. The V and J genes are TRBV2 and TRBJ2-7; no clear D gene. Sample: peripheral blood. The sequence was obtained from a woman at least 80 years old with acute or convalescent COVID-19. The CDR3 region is CASSPLSTKSYEQYF. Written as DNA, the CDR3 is TGTGCCAGCAGTCCCCTCTCGACAAAGTCCTACGAGCAGTACTTC. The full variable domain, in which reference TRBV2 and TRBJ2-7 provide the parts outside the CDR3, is EPEVTQTPSHQVTQMGQEVILRCVPISNHLYFYWYRQILGQKVEFLVSFYNNEISEKSEIFDDQFSVERPDGSNFTLKIRSTKLEDSAMYFCASSPLSTKSYEQYFGPGTRLTVT.